The 21 T cell receptor beta chains presented below share a single source sample, sequenced in a study of T cell responses to AZD1222 COVID-19 vaccine. The table came from immunoSEQ multiplex PCR; TCRdb's copy has only in-frame clones and leaves some out. Of about 160,000 clones in the sample, around 91% were seen once. Sequenced here: peripheral blood, sampled on day 0 of AZD1222 vaccination. Receptors were obtained from an adult in good health.

This clone was detected once. The genes are TRBV6-5 and TRBJ2-5; a possible D gene is TRBD2 (5 bases). Germline V gives CDR1 MNHEY, CDR2 SVGAGI. The germline V and J ends were trimmed by 6 bases and 4 bases, with 15 bases remaining between them. The CDR3 loop spans 14 amino acids. The DNA of the CDR3 is TGTGCCAGCAGCCCCCGCGGAGGTGGAGAGACCCAGTACTTC. Translating it yields CASSPRGGGETQYF.

This chain connects TRBV28 to TRBJ1-2; the D gene is possibly TRBD1 (5 bases). Germline V gene lookup returns CDR1 MDHEN and CDR2 SYDVKM. V lost 6 bases and J 4 bases, leaving 18 bases between the germline ends. The CDR3 spans 15 residues. The CDR3 loop reads CASSFTERGLYGYTF. CDR3 sequence (DNA): TGTGCCAGCAGCTTCACAGAGAGGGGACTCTATGGCTACACCTTC.

This chain uses TRBV14 with TRBJ1-4; 9 bases agree with TRBD1. The CDR3 is 15 amino acids. CDR1 and CDR2 from the germline V gene are SGHDN and FVKESK. Germline trimming cut 0 bases from V and 5 bases from J; bases unmatched to any gene: 1. The CDR3, as DNA: TGTGCCAGCAGCCAAGAACAGGGGGCGAATGAAAAACTGTTTTTT. Residues: CASSQEQGANEKLFF.

This clone has only a few counts. This chain links TRBV21-1 with TRBJ2-7; the DNA was not used to check the table's D call, TRBD1. TRBV21-1 is a recognized pseudogene. The CDR3 consists of 13 residues. The CDR3 protein is CASSRDSSYEQYV. CDR3 DNA sequence: TGTGCCAGCAGCCGGGACAGCTCCTACGAGCAGTACGTC.

The chain is built from TRBV7-2 and TRBJ2-1; D not certain. Germline V lookup: CDR1 SGHTA, CDR2 FQGNSA. V dropped 1 base and J dropped 3 bases, with 7 bases sitting between them. The CDR3 consists of 14 residues. CDR3 sequence: CASSLDPNYNEQFF. Written as DNA, the CDR3 is TGTGCCAGCAGCTTAGATCCTAACTACAATGAGCAGTTCTTC.

This rearrangement joins TRBV4-1 to TRBJ2-3, with 7 bases that match TRBD2. With 0 bases clipped from V and 1 base from J, the junction kept 10 bases outside the gene matches. This CDR3 contains 18 residues. Germline lookup yields CDR1 MGHRA and CDR2 YSYEKL. CDR3 in amino acids: CASSQDPIPGLRTDTQYF. The CDR3 region has the DNA TGCGCCAGCAGCCAAGATCCTATACCGGGACTACGCACAGATACGCAGTATTTT.

The chain couples TRBV2 to TRBJ1-3; no firm D call. Trimming removed 7 bases at V and 2 bases at J, with 9 bases between. CDR1 SNHLY and CDR2 FYNNEI come from the germline V gene. The CDR3 loop spans 13 amino acids. CDR3 region: CASMGEAGNTIYF. The CDR3, as DNA: TGTGCCAGCATGGGTGAGGCTGGAAACACCATATATTTT.

The CDR3: CASSYGGEWLGNTIYF. The DNA for the CDR3 is TGTGCCAGCAGTTACGGAGGAGAGTGGTTGGGAAACACCATATATTTT. The J gene is TRBJ1-3, the V gene TRBV6-5; D unclear. CDR1 MNHEY and CDR2 SVGAGI come from the germline V gene. V lost 2 bases, J lost 4 bases, and 15 bases lay in between. CDR3 length: 16 amino acids.

The chain joins TRBV24-1 to TRBJ1-1, with 8 bases matching TRBD1. CDR3 length: 13 residues. The trim removed 5 bases at V and 7 bases at J, leaving 5 bases unmatched. The germline V gene has CDR1 KGHDR and CDR2 SFDVKD. The CDR3 region is CATSGDRLGEAFF. The CDR3 nucleotides read TGTGCCACCAGTGGGGACAGGCTGGGTGAAGCTTTCTTT.

The V call is TRBV6-2 or TRBV6-3, the J call TRBJ2-7; 8 bases match TRBD1. Looked up from germline, CDR1 is MNHEY and CDR2 is SVGEGT. Unmatched junction bases numbered 1, after V lost 6 bases and J lost 3 bases. This CDR3 is 12 amino acids long. The CDR3 coding sequence is TGTGCCAGCAGCACAGGGGGCTACGAGCAGTACTTC. Its protein product is CASSTGGYEQYF.

The V and J genes are TRBV2 and TRBJ2-1; unclear D gene. The CDR3 is made up of 12 amino acids. The germline V and J ends were trimmed by 8 bases and 4 bases, with 9 bases remaining between them. Germline CDR1 and CDR2: SNHLY and FYNNEI. The CDR3 DNA follows: TGTGCCAGCGGCCCTCGGTACAATGAGCAGTTCTTC. Translation gives CASGPRYNEQFF.

The chain couples TRBV2 to TRBJ2-5; no firm D call. The ends were cut back, 2 bases at V and 5 bases at J, with 3 bases in the middle. The germline gives CDR1 SNHLY, CDR2 FYNNEI. This CDR3 is built from 11 residues. For the CDR3, the DNA is TGTGCCAGCAGTGAATCCGAGACCCAGTACTTC. It is translated as CASSESETQYF.

This rearrangement joins TRBV5-6 to TRBJ1-2; D is unresolved. Trimming stripped 0 bases from V and 8 bases from J, with 11 bases between. The CDR3 extends over 13 amino acids. In germline, CDR1 is SGHDT, CDR2 YYEEEE. The CDR3 sequence is CASSLVLEGGYTF. CDR3 coding DNA: TGTGCCAGCAGCTTGGTATTGGAGGGAGGCTACACCTTC.

The V call is TRBV2, the J call TRBJ2-7; TRBD2 might be the D (5 bases). Germline loops: CDR1 SNHLY, CDR2 FYNNEI. Trimming stripped 7 bases from V and 0 bases from J, with 10 bases between. The CDR3 runs to 13 residues. The CDR3: CASTSGLSYEQYV. CDR3 DNA: TGTGCCAGCACATCAGGACTCTCCTACGAGCAGTACGTC.

This clone appeared a few times. The chain employs TRBV2 and TRBJ1-2; TRBD1 matches 10 bases. Germline V gene data show CDR1 as SNHLY and CDR2 as FYNNEI. The CDR3 has 17 amino acids. V lost 9 bases, J lost 2 bases, and 15 bases stayed unmatched. The CDR3 DNA follows: TGTGCCAGTGATTCCTGGGACAGGGGCCCAGGGAACTATGGCTACACCTTC. This encodes CASDSWDRGPGNYGYTF. The full variable domain, with the rest looked up from reference TRBV2 and TRBJ1-2, is EPEVTQTPSHQVTQMGQEVILRCVPISNHLYFYWYRQILGQKVEFLVSFYNNEISEKSEIFDDQFSVERPDGSNFTLKIRSTKLEDSAMYFCASDSWDRGPGNYGYTFGSGTRLTVV.

The chain is built from TRBV7-3 and TRBJ2-3, with D uncertain. Trimming cost V 2 bases and J 3 bases, with 12 bases left between them. The germline V gene has CDR1 SGHTA and CDR2 FQGTGA. CDR3 length equals 15 residues. The CDR3 loop reads CASSLLGGETDTQYF. The DNA for the CDR3 is TGTGCCAGCAGCTTATTAGGCGGAGAGACAGATACGCAGTATTTT. Variable domain in full (rest from reference TRBV7-3 and TRBJ2-3): GAGVSQTPSNKVTEKGKYVELRCDPISGHTALYWYRQSLGQGPEFLIYFQGTGAADDSGLPNDRFFAVRPEGSVSTLKIQRTERGDSAVYLCASSLLGGETDTQYFGPGTRLTVL.

J is TRBJ2-5 and V is TRBV11-2; D unresolved. In germline, CDR1 is SGHAT, CDR2 FQNNGV. The CDR3 spans 16 residues. Trimming took off 5 bases at V and 5 bases at J, with 21 bases between the two ends. The CDR3 spells CASSPSNPDLYETQYF. The CDR3 DNA follows: TGTGCCAGCAGCCCTTCTAACCCAGACCTATACGAGACCCAGTACTTC.

This clone was counted once. The chain joins TRBV12-3 or TRBV12-4 to TRBJ2-4; D ambiguous. This CDR3 is built from 13 residues. V was pared by 5 bases and J by 0 bases, with 5 bases between. The chain's CDR3 is CASSRIAKNIQYF. In nucleotides, the CDR3 is TGTGCCAGCAGTCGCATAGCCAAAAACATTCAGTACTTC.

The V call is TRBV7-9, the J call TRBJ2-3; TRBD2 is a possible D gene (6 bases). The CDR3 extends over 15 amino acids. Between the trimmed V and J ends, which lost 5 bases and 3 bases, there was a span of 15 bases. Per germline, CDR1 SEHNR and CDR2 FQNEAQ (reference sequence). CDR3 nucleotides: TGTGCCAGCAGCGCCCAGGGCGGGGAAACAGATACGCAGTATTTT. This encodes CASSAQGGETDTQYF.

The V gene is TRBV30, the J gene TRBJ1-2; the match to TRBD1 covers 7 bases. Germline CDR1 GTSNPN, CDR2 SVGIG (reference sequence). Trimming took 4 bases from V and 5 from J; bases not matched to a gene: 7. The length of the CDR3 is 13 residues. For the CDR3, the DNA is TGTGCCTGGACAGGGGGGCCAGGGTATGGCTACACCTTC. Its translation is CAWTGGPGYGYTF.

The chain recombines TRBV7-3 with TRBJ2-2; the D is unclear. Germline-derived CDR1 and CDR2 are SGHTA and FQGTGA. The CDR3 has 14 residues. Trimming took off 2 bases at V and 0 bases at J, with 4 bases between the two ends. In DNA form, the CDR3 reads TGTGCCAGCAGCTTATCACCGAACACCGGGGAGCTGTTTTTT. Translating it yields CASSLSPNTGELFF.